The clone carrying this TCR beta chain was detected many times. Antigen specificity is unknown. The data originate from a study of early T cells in non-severe SARS-CoV-2 infection. Study details: Sequencing was performed on bulk RNA from unsorted whole blood, leaving chains unpaired. Study-level points and caveats: The study's VDJdb matching favored anti-spike CD8 responses and missed private and CD4 specificities.

Attached unique molecular identifiers marked individual cDNA molecules. MiXCR was run by TCRdb on the 5' RACE reads, yielding one entry per CDR3 protein. The table has nearly 30,000 distinct CDR3 sequences, around 5.7% seen once. The germline gives CDR1 MDHEN, CDR2 SYDVKM. CDR3 size: 14 residues. Trimming cost V 4 bases and J 1 base, with 10 bases left between them. The V gene is TRBV28, the J gene TRBJ1-1, with D possibly TRBD1 on 6 matching bases. This sequence originates from an adult who was a healthcare worker with PCR-confirmed SARS-CoV-2 infection or an uninfected control (not recorded which). Source material: whole blood. CDR3 in DNA: TGTGCCAGCAGTTGGGGAGGGGGGAACACTGAAGCTTTCTTT. Protein: CASSWGGGNTEAFF.